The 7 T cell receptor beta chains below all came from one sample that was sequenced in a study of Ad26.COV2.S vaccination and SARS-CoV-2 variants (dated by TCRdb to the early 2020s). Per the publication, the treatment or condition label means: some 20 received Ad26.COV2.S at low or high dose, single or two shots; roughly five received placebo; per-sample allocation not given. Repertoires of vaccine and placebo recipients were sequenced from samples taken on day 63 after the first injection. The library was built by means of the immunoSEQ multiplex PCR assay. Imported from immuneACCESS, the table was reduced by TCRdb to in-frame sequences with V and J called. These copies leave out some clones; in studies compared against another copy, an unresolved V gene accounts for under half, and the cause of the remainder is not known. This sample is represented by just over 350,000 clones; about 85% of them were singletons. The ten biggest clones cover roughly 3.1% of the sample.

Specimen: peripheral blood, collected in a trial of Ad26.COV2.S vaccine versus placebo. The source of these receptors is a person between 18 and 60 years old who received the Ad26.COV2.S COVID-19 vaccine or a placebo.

Here the CDR3 reads CASSPVARETQYF. CDR3 DNA: TGTGCCAGCAGTCCGGTGGCAAGAGAGACCCAGTACTTC. The V gene is TRBV2, the J gene TRBJ2-5; D remains ambiguous. Per germline, CDR1 SNHLY and CDR2 FYNNEI. This CDR3 has 13 amino acids. Trimming cost V 5 bases and J 4 bases, with 11 bases left between them.

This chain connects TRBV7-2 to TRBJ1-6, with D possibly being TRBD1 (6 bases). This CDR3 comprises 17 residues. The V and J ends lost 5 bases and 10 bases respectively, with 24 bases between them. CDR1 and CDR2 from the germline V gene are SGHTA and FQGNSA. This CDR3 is CASSITGWGRGDSPLHF. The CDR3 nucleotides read TGTGCCAGCAGCATAACCGGATGGGGAAGGGGGGACTCACCCCTCCACTTT. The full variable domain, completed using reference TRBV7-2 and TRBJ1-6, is GAGVSQSPSNKVTEKGKDVELRCDPISGHTALYWYRQSLGQGLEFLIYFQGNSAPDKSGLPSDRFSAERTGGSVSTLTIQRTQQEDSAVYLCASSITGWGRGDSPLHFGNGTRLTVT.

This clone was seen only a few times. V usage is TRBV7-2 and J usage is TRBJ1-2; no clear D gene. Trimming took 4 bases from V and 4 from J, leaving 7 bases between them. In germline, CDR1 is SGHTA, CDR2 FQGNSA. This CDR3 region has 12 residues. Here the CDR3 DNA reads TGTGCCAGCAGCTCGGATTTCTATGGCTACACCTTC. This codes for CASSSDFYGYTF.

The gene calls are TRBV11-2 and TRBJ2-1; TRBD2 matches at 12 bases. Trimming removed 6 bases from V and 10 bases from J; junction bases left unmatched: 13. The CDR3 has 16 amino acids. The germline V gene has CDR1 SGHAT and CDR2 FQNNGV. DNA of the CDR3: TGTGCCAGCAGTCTTTTTCTAGCGGGAGGGCCGGGAGAGCAGTTCTTC. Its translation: CASSLFLAGGPGEQFF.

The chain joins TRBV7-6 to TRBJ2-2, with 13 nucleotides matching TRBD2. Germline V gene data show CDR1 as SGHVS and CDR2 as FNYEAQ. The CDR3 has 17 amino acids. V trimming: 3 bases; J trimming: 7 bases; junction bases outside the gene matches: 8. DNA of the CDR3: TGTGCCAGCAGCTTGGGGGGACTAGCGGGACTACACGGGGAGCTGTTTTTT. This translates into CASSLGGLAGLHGELFF.

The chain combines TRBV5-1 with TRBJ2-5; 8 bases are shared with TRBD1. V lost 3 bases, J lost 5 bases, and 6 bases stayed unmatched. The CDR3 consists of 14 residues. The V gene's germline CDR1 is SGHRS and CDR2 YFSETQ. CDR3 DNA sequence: TGCGCCAGCAGCTGGACAGGGACATCGGAGACCCAGTACTTC. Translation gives CASSWTGTSETQYF.

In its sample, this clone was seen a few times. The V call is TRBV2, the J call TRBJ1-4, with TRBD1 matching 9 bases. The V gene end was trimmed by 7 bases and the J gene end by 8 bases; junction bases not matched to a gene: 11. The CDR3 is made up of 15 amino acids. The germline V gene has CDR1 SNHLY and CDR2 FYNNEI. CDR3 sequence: CASTSDRGEREKLFF. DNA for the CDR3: TGTGCCAGCACTTCGGACAGGGGAGAACGAGAAAAACTGTTTTTT.